Each of the 11 T cell receptor beta chains below was sequenced from the same sample in a study of blood T cell repertoires in COVID-19. Produced via immunoSEQ multiplex PCR; TCRdb's table is partial and in-frame only. The sample shows approximately 380,000 clones, 85% to 90% of them seen only once. Sequencing used PBMCs or T cells enriched from blood (not recorded which). The source of these receptors is a woman between 18 and 29 years old who had recovered from COVID-19.

J is TRBJ2-2 and V is TRBV23-1, with D maybe TRBD2 (6 bases). TRBV23-1 is an open reading frame whose function is uncertain. V dropped 8 bases and J dropped 3 bases, with 19 bases sitting between them. CDR3 length: 16 amino acids. Written as DNA, the CDR3 is TGCGCCAGCGGACTAAAACCGGGACCGCACACCGGGGAGCTGTTTTTT. Translating it yields CASGLKPGPHTGELFF.

The chain recombines TRBV3-1 (or the pseudogene TRBV3-2) with TRBJ1-3; possible D gene TRBD1, 5 bases. Germline V lookup: CDR1 LGHDT, CDR2 YNNKEL (reference sequence). The V end was cut by 6 bases, the J end by 0 bases, with 18 bases between. The CDR3 loop spans 17 amino acids. CDR3 DNA sequence: TGTGCCAGCAGTCTCATAGACAGTCTTCACTCTGGAAACACCATATATTTT. Its translation is CASSLIDSLHSGNTIYF.

This clone was detected once. J is TRBJ2-1 and V is TRBV6-5; the match to TRBD2 covers 11 bases. With V trimmed by 6 bases and J by 2 bases, 3 bases remained unmatched. CDR3 length equals 15 residues. Germline lookup yields CDR1 MNHEY and CDR2 SVGAGI. CDR3: CASSKLAGAYNEQFF. As DNA, the CDR3 is TGTGCCAGCAGCAAACTAGCGGGGGCCTACAATGAGCAGTTCTTC.

The V gene is TRBV19, the J gene TRBJ1-5; 7 bases are a match to TRBD1. The CDR3 extends over 18 amino acids. The germline CDR1 and CDR2 sequences are LNHDA and SQIVND (reference sequence). V was clipped by 4 bases and J by 0 bases; unmatched bases: 12. The CDR3 protein is CASSKSGQAAYSNQPQHF. CDR3 coding DNA: TGTGCCAGTAGTAAATCCGGACAGGCCGCCTATAGCAATCAGCCCCAGCATTTT.

This sequence joins TRBV7-6 and TRBJ1-2, with TRBD1 matching over 9 bases. The CDR3 runs to 16 residues. Unmatched junction bases numbered 12, after V lost 5 bases and J lost 5 bases. Germline assignment: CDR1 SGHVS and CDR2 FNYEAQ. CDR3 region: CASSPQGQGFVYGYTF. In nucleotides, the CDR3 is TGTGCCAGCAGCCCCCAGGGACAGGGTTTTGTATATGGCTACACCTTC.

The genes are TRBV18 and TRBJ2-1; the match to TRBD2 covers 12 bases. CDR1 is KGHSH and CDR2 is LQKENI in the germline V gene. The CDR3 spans 16 residues. Trimming at V came to 4 bases and at J to 8 bases, leaving 9 bases not matched to a gene. CDR3 residues: CASSLTRLAGADEQFF. The CDR3 coding sequence is TGTGCCAGCTCACTAACCCGACTAGCGGGGGCAGATGAGCAGTTCTTC.

The V gene is TRBV11-2, the J gene TRBJ2-7; the match to TRBD1 covers 8 bases. Germline CDR1 and CDR2: SGHAT and FQNNGV. V was clipped by 0 bases and J by 6 bases; unmatched bases: 7. The CDR3 spans 15 residues. CDR3 region: CASSLDQTGVSEQYF. The DNA of the CDR3 is TGTGCCAGCAGCTTAGATCAGACAGGGGTGAGCGAGCAGTACTTC. The entire variable domain, with the rest obtained from reference TRBV11-2 and TRBJ2-7, is as follows: EAGVAQSPRYKIIEKRQSVAFWCNPISGHATLYWYQQILGQGPKLLIQFQNNGVVDDSQLPKDRFSAERLKGVDSTLKIQPAKLEDSAVYLCASSLDQTGVSEQYFGPGTRLTVT.

CDR3 coding DNA: TGTGCCAGCACCGCGGATACATCGAACACCGGGGAGCTGTTTTTT. Translation gives CASTADTSNTGELFF. The chain carries TRBV7-2 and TRBJ2-2; D unresolved. V was clipped by 7 bases and J by 0 bases, with 12 bases between them. From germline, CDR1 is SGHTA and CDR2 FQGNSA. This CDR3 is built from 15 residues.

The V and J genes are TRBV5-4 and TRBJ1-2; 7 nucleotides line up with TRBD1. Per the germline V gene, CDR1 is SGHNT and CDR2 is YYREEE (reference sequence). Trimming removed 3 bases from V and 3 bases from J; junction bases left unmatched: 8. The CDR3 length is 15 residues. DNA of the CDR3: TGTGCCAGCAGCTCGGGAAGGGGGCGCGACTATGGCTACACCTTC. Translated, it gives CASSSGRGRDYGYTF.

The rearrangement links TRBV3-1 (or the pseudogene TRBV3-2) to TRBJ2-2, with a weak D call TRBD2 (6 bases). Trimming stripped 0 bases from V and 7 bases from J, with 18 bases between. CDR1 is LGHDT, CDR2 YNNKEL, per germline (reference sequence). This CDR3 has 17 amino acids. This CDR3 is CASSQEGDWVHGGELFF. Here the CDR3 DNA reads TGTGCCAGCAGCCAAGAAGGGGACTGGGTACATGGCGGGGAGCTGTTTTTT.

This chain links TRBV11-2 with TRBJ2-7, with 11 bases identical to TRBD2. Germline V lookup: CDR1 SGHAT, CDR2 FQNNGV. The J segment lost 6 bases and the V segment lost 1 base, leaving 5 bases of the junction unmatched. This CDR3 contains 15 residues. CDR3 DNA: TGTGCCAGCAGCTTAGGTCTAGCGGGGGGTGGCGAGCAGTACTTC. This translates into CASSLGLAGGGEQYF.